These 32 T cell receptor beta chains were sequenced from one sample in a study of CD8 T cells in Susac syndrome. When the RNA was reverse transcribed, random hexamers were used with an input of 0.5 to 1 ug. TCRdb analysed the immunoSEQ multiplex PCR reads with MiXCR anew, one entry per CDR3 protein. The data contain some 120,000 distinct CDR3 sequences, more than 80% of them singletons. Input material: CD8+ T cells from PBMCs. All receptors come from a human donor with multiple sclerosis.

CDR3 residues: CASSPLGGLATYNEQFF. CDR3 sequence (DNA): TGTGCCAGCTCACCTCTCGGTGGACTAGCGACATACAATGAGCAGTTCTTC. The chain carries TRBV18 and TRBJ2-1; TRBD2 agrees at 9 bases. Looked up from germline, CDR1 is KGHSH and CDR2 is LQKENI. CDR3 length: 17 amino acids. The V segment lost 3 bases and the J segment 4 bases; nucleotides outside the gene matches: 10.

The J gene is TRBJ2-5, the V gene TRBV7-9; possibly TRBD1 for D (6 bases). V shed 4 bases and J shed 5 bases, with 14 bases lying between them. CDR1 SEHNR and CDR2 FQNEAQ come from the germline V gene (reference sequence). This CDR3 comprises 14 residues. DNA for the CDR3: TGTGCCAGCAGCTACAGGGATGGAGTCGAGACCCAGTACTTC. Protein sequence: CASSYRDGVETQYF.

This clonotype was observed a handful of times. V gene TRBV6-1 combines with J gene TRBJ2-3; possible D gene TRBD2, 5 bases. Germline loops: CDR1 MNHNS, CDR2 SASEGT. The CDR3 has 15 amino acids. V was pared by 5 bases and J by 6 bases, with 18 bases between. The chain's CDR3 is CASSPGLDGLDTQYF. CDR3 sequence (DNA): TGTGCCAGCAGTCCCGGACTGGACGGTTTGGATACGCAGTATTTT.

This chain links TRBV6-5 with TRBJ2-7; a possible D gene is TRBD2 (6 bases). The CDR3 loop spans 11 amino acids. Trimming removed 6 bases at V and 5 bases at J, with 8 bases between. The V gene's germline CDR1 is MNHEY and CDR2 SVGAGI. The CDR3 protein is CASRDYHEQYF. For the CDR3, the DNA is TGTGCCAGCAGGGACTACCACGAGCAGTACTTC.

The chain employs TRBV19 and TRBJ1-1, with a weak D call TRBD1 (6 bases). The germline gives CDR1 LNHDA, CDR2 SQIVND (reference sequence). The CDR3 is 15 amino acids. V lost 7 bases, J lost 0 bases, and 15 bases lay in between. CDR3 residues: CASTQRGRVNTEAFF. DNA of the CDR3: TGTGCCAGTACCCAACGGGGGCGCGTGAACACTGAAGCTTTCTTT. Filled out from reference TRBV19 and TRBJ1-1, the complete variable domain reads DGGITQSPKYLFRKEGQNVTLSCEQNLNHDAMYWYRQDPGQGLRLIYYSQIVNDFQKGDIAEGYSVSREKKESFPLTVTSAQKNPTAFYLCASTQRGRVNTEAFFGQGTRLTVV.

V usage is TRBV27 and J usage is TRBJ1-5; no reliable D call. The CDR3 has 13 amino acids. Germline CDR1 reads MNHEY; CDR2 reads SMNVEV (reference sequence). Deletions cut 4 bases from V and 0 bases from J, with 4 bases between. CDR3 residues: CASSSVSNQPQHF. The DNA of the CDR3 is TGTGCCAGCAGTTCAGTTAGCAATCAGCCCCAGCATTTT.

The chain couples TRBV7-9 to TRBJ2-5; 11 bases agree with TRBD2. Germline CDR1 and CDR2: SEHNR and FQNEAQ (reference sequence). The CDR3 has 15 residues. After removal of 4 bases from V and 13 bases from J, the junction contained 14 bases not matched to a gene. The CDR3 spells CASSSGRLAGGPRYF. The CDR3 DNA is TGTGCCAGCAGCTCGGGGAGGCTAGCGGGAGGCCCTCGGTACTTC.

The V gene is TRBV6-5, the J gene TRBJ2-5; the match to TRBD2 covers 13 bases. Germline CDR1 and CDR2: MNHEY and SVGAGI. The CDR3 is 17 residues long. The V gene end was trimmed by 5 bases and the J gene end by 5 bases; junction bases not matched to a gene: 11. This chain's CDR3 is CASSNPRTSGRWETQYF. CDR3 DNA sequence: TGTGCCAGCAGTAACCCAAGGACTAGCGGGAGATGGGAGACCCAGTACTTC.

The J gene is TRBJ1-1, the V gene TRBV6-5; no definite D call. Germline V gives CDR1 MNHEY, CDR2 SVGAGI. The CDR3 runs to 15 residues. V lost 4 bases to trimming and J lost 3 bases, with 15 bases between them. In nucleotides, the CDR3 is TGTGCCAGCAGTTTAGGCATCGTGGGTTACACTGAAGCTTTCTTT. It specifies CASSLGIVGYTEAFF.

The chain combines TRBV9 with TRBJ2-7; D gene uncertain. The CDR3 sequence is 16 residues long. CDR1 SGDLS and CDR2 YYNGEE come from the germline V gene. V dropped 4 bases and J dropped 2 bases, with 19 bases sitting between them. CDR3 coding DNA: TGTGCCAGCAGCCCGGCCACAATAGGGTACCCCTACGAGCAGTACTTC. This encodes CASSPATIGYPYEQYF. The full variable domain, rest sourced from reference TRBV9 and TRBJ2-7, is DSGVTQTPKHLITATGQRVTLRCSPRSGDLSVYWYQQSLDQGLQFLIQYYNGEERAKGNILERFSAQQFPDLHSELNLSSLELGDSALYFCASSPATIGYPYEQYFGPGTRLTVT.

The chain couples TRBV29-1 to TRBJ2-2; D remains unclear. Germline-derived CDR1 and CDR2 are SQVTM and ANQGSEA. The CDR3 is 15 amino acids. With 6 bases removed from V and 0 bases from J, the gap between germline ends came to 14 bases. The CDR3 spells CSVAVKNPNTGELFF. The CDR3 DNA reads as TGCAGCGTGGCGGTAAAAAACCCGAACACCGGGGAGCTGTTTTTT.

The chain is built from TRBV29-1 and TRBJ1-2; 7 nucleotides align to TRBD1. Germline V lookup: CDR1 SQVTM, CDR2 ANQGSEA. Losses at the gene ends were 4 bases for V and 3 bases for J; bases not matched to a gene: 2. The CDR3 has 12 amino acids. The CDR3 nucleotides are TGCAGCGTTGTTGGACAGGACTATGGCTACACCTTC. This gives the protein CSVVGQDYGYTF.

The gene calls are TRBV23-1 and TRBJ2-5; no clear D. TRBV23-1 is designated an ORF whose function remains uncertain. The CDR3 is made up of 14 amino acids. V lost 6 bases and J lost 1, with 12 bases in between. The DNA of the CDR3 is TGCGCCAGCAGGTCGAATACAAGCCAAGAGACCCAGTACTTC. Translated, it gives CASRSNTSQETQYF.

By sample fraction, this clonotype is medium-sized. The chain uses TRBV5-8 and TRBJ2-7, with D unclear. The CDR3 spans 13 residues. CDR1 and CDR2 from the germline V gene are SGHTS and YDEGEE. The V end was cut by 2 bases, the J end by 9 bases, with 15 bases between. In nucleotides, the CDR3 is TGTGCCAGCAGCTTCTACCCACTTAGCAGGCAGTACGTC. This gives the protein CASSFYPLSRQYV.

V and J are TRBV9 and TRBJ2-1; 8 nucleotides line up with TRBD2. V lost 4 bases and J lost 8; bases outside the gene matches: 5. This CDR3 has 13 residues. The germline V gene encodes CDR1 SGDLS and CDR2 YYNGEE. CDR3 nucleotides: TGTGCCAGCAGCCCGACTAGCGTTGATGAGCAGTTCTTC. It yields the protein CASSPTSVDEQFF.

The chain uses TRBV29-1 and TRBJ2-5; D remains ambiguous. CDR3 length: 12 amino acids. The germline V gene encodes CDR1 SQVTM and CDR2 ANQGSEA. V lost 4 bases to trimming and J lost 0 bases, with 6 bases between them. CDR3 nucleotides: TGCAGCGTTGTTGGGAACCAAGAGACCCAGTACTTC. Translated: CSVVGNQETQYF.

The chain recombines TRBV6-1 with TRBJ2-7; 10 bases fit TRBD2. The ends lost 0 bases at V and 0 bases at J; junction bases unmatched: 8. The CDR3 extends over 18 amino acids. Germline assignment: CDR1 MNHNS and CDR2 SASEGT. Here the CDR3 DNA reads TGTGCCAGCAGTGAAGCCATAGCGGGAGGTGGGAGCTCCTACGAGCAGTACGTC. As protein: CASSEAIAGGGSSYEQYV.

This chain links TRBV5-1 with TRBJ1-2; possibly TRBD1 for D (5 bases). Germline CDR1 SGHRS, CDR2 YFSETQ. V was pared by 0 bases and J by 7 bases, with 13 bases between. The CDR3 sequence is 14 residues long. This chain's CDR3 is CASSLGSQQAGYTF. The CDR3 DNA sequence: TGCGCCAGCAGCTTGGGAAGCCAACAGGCTGGCTACACCTTC. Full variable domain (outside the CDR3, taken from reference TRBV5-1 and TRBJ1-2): KAGVTQTPRYLIKTRGQQVTLSCSPISGHRSVSWYQQTPGQGLQFLFEYFSETQRNKGNFPGRFSGRQFSNSRSEMNVSTLELGDSALYLCASSLGSQQAGYTFGSGTRLTVV.

The DNA for the CDR3 is TGTGCCAGCAGCTTCGGGTCGGAGCAGTTCTTC. This sequence encodes CASSFGSEQFF. V usage is TRBV5-6 and J usage is TRBJ2-1; D not resolved. Trimming stripped 2 bases from V and 10 bases from J, with 7 bases between. This CDR3 has 11 amino acids. The germline V gene encodes CDR1 SGHDT and CDR2 YYEEEE.

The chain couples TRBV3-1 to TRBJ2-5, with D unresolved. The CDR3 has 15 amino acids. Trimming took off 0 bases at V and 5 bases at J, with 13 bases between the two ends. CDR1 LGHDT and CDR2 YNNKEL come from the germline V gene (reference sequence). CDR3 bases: TGTGCCAGCAGCCAAGACGCGGCCCCCGGGGAGACCCAGTACTTC. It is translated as CASSQDAAPGETQYF.

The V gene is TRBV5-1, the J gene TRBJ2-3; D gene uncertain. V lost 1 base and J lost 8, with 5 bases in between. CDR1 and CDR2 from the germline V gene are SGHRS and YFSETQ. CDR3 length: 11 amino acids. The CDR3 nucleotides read TGCGCCAGCAGCTTGTTAGGTACGCAGTATTTT. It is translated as CASSLLGTQYF.

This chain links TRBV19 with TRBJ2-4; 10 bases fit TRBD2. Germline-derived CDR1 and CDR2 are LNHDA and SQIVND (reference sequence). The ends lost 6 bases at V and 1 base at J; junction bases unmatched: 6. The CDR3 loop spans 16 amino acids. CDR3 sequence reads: CASSTGLASAKNIQYF. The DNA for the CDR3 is TGTGCCAGTAGCACGGGACTAGCGAGCGCCAAAAACATTCAGTACTTC. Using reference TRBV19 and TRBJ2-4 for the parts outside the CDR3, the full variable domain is DGGITQSPKYLFRKEGQNVTLSCEQNLNHDAMYWYRQDPGQGLRLIYYSQIVNDFQKGDIAEGYSVSREKKESFPLTVTSAQKNPTAFYLCASSTGLASAKNIQYFGAGTRLSVL.

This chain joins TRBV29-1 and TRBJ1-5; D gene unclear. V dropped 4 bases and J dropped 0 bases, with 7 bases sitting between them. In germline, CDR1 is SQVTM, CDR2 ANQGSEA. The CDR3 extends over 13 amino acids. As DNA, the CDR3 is TGCAGCGTTGGTGTAGATAGCAATCAGCCCCAGCATTTT. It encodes CSVGVDSNQPQHF.

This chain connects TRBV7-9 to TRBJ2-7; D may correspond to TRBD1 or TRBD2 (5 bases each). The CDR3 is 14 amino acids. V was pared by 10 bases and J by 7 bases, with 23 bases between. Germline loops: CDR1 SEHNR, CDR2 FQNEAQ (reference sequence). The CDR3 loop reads CATAKPGTAEEQYF. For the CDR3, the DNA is TGTGCCACCGCAAAACCCGGGACGGCGGAGGAGCAGTACTTC.

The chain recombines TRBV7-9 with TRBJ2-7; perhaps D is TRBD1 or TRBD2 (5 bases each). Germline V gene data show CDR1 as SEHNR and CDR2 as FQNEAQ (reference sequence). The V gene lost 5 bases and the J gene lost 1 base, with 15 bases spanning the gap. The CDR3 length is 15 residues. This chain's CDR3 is CASSPGPSVSYEQYV. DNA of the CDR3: TGTGCCAGCAGCCCGGGACCCTCCGTTTCCTACGAGCAGTACGTC.

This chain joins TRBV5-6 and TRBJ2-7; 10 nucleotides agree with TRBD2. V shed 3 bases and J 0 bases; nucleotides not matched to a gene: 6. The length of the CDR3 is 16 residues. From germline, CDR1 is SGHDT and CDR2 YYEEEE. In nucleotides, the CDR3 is TGTGCCAGCAGCTCCGGACTAGCGGAGAGCTCCTACGAGCAGTACGTC. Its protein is CASSSGLAESSYEQYV.

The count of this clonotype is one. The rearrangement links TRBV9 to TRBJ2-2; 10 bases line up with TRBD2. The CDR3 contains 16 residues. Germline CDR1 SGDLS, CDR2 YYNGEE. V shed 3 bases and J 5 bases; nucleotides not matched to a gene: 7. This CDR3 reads CASSERGTSVTGELFF. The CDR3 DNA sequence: TGTGCCAGCAGCGAACGTGGGACTAGCGTTACCGGGGAGCTGTTTTTT. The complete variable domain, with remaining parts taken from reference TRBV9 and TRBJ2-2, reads DSGVTQTPKHLITATGQRVTLRCSPRSGDLSVYWYQQSLDQGLQFLIQYYNGEERAKGNILERFSAQQFPDLHSELNLSSLELGDSALYFCASSERGTSVTGELFFGEGSRLTVL.

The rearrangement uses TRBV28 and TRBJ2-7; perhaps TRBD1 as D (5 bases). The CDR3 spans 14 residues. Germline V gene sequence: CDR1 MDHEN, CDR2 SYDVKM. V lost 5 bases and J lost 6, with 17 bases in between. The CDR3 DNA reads TGTGCCAGCAGTACACTAATAGGGGATCCCGAGCAGTACTTC. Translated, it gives CASSTLIGDPEQYF.

The CDR3 is CASSRGRATDTQYF. For the CDR3, the DNA is TGTGCCAGCAGTCGCGGGAGGGCCACAGATACGCAGTATTTT. J is TRBJ2-3 and V is TRBV2, with 9 bases that match TRBD2. The CDR3 is 14 amino acids. Germline CDR1 reads SNHLY; CDR2 reads FYNNEI. Trimming at V came to 5 bases and at J to 2 bases, leaving 2 bases not matched to a gene.

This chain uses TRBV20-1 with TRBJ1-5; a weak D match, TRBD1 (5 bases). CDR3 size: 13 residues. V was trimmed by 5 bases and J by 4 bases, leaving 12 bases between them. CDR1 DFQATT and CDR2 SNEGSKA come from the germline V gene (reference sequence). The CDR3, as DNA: TGCAGTGCTGACACGGGGCGTAATCAGCCCCAGCATTTT. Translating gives CSADTGRNQPQHF.

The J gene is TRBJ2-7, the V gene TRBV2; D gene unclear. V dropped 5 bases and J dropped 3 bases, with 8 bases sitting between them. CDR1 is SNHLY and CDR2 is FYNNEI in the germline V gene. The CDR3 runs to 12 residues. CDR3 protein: CASSRINYEQYF. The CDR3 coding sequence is TGTGCCAGCAGTCGGATAAACTACGAGCAGTACTTC.

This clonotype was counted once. CDR3 in DNA: TGCGCCAGCAGCAACCGGGACAGGGCGATTGGGGGCTCCTACGAGCAGTACTTC. It is translated as CASSNRDRAIGGSYEQYF. This chain uses TRBV5-1 with TRBJ2-7, with TRBD1 matching 9 bases. Germline values: CDR1 SGHRS, CDR2 YFSETQ. This CDR3 has 18 amino acids. With 4 bases clipped from V and 0 bases from J, the junction kept 14 bases outside the gene matches.